This TCR beta chain was profiled in a study of neoadjuvant anti-PD-1 for oral cavity cancer. Study-level information: Non-progressing patients received a fourth nivolumab dose near day 43, then surgery on days 50-56.

TCRdb keeps only in-frame clones here, not all; method: immunoSEQ multiplex PCR. The sample has around 16,000 clones; around 69% are singletons. Per the germline V gene, CDR1 is MNHEY and CDR2 is SMNVEV (reference sequence). CDR3 size: 13 residues. V was clipped by 3 bases and J by 4 bases, with 6 bases between them. Patients were newly diagnosed with stage II-IVA oral cavity squamous cell carcinoma without prior systemic or radiation treatment. Analysis of PBMCs was direct, with no culture step. This chain connects TRBV27 to TRBJ2-2; no firm D call. The TCR sequence derives from a person aged 40-85 years with oral cavity squamous cell carcinoma. The sample was PBMCs, taken before nivolumab (anti-PD-1) treatment. The CDR3 bases are TGTGCCAGCAGTTTCAGCCTCACCGGGGAGCTGTTTTTT. The encoded protein is CASSFSLTGELFF.